This TCR beta chain originates from a study of cytomegalovirus exposure and HLA in healthy donors. Using immunoSEQ multiplex PCR, the repertoire was profiled, and TCRdb retains in-frame clones only, with some absent. The sample has about 72,000 clones, about 93% seen once. J gave up 5 bases and V 5 bases, and 6 bases lay outside the gene matches. The germline CDR1 and CDR2 sequences are SGDLS and YYNGEE. This CDR3 spans 13 amino acids. This chain connects TRBV9 to TRBJ2-7, with TRBD2 identical over 8 bases. The receptor was isolated from a woman younger than 30 in good health and CMV-seropositive. Sequencing was done on a sample of PBMCs. The CDR3 DNA is TGTGCCAGCAGTCCCGGGGGGGCGGACGAGCAGTACTTC. Translating it yields CASSPGGADEQYF.